This T cell receptor (beta chain) was found in a study of vaccination and CD4 T cells after COVID-19. Overall study: Overlapping spike peptides from SARS-CoV-2, HCoV-NL63, HCoV-OC43 and HCoV-229E served to stimulate the cells. Cultures that served as controls received a CEFX pool, an HIV-1 Nef pool, or no peptide. General study points: Analysis of convalescent patients found that 304 of 307 vaccine-specific clones were spike mono-reactive. In convalescent patients, a median about 87% of reactive clones appeared only post-vaccination.

In the case of this clonotype: Antigen unknown.

Specified treatment: 10-day PBMC culture with coronavirus spike peptide pools or control peptides (ViraFEST assay). The Oncomine TCR Beta short-read assay generated sequence data from the DNA of cultured CD4+ T cells. TCRdb recomputed calls from the PCR reads with MiXCR, one row per CDR3 protein. This table holds 12,000 or so distinct CDR3 sequences, approximately 50% found once. This CDR3 spans 15 amino acids. V was pared by 4 bases and J by 8 bases, with 12 bases of the junction left unmatched. The V gene's germline CDR1 is GTSNPN and CDR2 SVGIG (reference sequence). The sample was CD4+ T cells from blood, cultured in vitro. The sequence was obtained from a human donor who had recovered from COVID-19. This chain uses TRBV30 with TRBJ1-2, with 11 bases that match TRBD1. CDR3 region: CAWTKGQGAGVGYTF. The CDR3 nucleotides read TGTGCCTGGACCAAAGGACAGGGGGCAGGGGTAGGCTACACCTTC.